This entry features one T cell receptor (beta chain) sequence. The antigen is undetermined. This sample is part of a study of vaccination effects on CD4 cells after COVID-19. Study findings and constraints: Clones induced by infection and by vaccine showed marked clonal contraction late after vaccination.

The data were produced by immunoSEQ multiplex PCR, yet TCRdb's version contains in-frame clones alone and is incomplete. The table shows around 44,000 clones, with over 65% occurring only once. It was after nine to eleven days of culture that CD4+ T cells were isolated. The person was diagnosed with PCR-confirmed SARS-CoV-2 infection between March and December 2020. Participants were given two doses of BNT162b2 or mRNA-1273 vaccine. This CDR3 has 15 residues. Germline CDR1 SQVTM, CDR2 ANQGSEA. V dropped 4 bases and J dropped 0 bases, with 14 bases sitting between them. The input for sequencing was CD4+ T cells from PBMCs cultured without peptide, taken after COVID-19 vaccination. The chain links TRBV29-1 to TRBJ2-3; D possibly corresponds to TRBD2 (5 bases). The TCR was taken from a human donor who had a prior SARS-CoV-2 infection. As DNA, the CDR3 is TGCAGCGTTGTGGTGGCGGGCCCTAGCACAGATACGCAGTATTTT. This gives the protein CSVVVAGPSTDTQYF.